This TCR beta chain originates from a study of liver allograft versus peripheral blood T cells. Across the whole study: Comparative analysis was performed on T cell receptor repertoires from transplanted livers and from recipients' peripheral blood. General study results and limits: Reports indicated that T cell receptor repertoires inside liver allografts differed from those in peripheral blood.

The V end lost 1 base, the J end lost 5 bases, and 26 bases lay between the germline ends. Germline V gives CDR1 SEHNR, CDR2 FQNEAQ (reference sequence). This CDR3 spans 19 amino acids. MiXCR, run by TCRdb on the reads, gives a single entry per CDR3 protein. The table has more than 9,000 distinct CDR3 sequences, about a fifth seen once; the top ten hold 1.7%. In the case of this clonotype: Its antigen is still unknown.

This TCR was recovered from a human patient who had a liver transplant. The T cells may come from the graft donor. The chain combines TRBV7-9 with TRBJ2-5; possibly TRBD2 for D (5 bases). The chain's CDR3 is CASSLDWWPSPDYGETQYF. The CDR3, as DNA: TGTGCCAGCAGCTTAGACTGGTGGCCTAGCCCCGATTATGGGGAGACCCAGTACTTC.